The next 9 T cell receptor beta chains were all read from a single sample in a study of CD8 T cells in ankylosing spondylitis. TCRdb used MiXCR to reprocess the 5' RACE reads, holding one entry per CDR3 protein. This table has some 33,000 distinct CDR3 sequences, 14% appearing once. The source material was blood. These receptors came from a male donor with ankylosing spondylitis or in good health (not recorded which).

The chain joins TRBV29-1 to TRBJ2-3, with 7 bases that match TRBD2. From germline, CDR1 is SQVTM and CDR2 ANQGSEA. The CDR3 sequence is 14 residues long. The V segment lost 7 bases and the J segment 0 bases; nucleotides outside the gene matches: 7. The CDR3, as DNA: TGCAGCGCCCGAGATAGCGGGAGCACAGATACGCAGTATTTT. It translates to CSARDSGSTDTQYF.

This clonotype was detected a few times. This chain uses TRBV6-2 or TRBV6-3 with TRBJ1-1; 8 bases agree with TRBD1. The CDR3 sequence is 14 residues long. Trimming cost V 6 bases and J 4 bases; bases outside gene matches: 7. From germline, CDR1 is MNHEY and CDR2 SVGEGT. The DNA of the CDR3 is TGTGCCAGCAGCACAACCGGACAGGGCACTGAAGCTTTCTTT. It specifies CASSTTGQGTEAFF.

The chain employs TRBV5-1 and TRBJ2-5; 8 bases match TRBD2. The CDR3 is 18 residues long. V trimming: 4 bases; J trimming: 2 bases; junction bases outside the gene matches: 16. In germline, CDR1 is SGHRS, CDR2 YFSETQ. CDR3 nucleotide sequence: TGCGCCAGCAGCCAGAACCCCCGGAGCGGGGGCTCTCAAGAGACCCAGTACTTC. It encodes CASSQNPRSGGSQETQYF.

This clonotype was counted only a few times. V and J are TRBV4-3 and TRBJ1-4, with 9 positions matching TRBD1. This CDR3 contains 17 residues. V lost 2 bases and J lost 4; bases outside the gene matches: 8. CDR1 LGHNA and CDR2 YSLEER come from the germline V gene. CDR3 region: CASSQTGGALGNEKLFF. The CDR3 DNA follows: TGCGCCAGCAGCCAAACAGGGGGCGCATTGGGTAATGAAAAACTGTTTTTT.

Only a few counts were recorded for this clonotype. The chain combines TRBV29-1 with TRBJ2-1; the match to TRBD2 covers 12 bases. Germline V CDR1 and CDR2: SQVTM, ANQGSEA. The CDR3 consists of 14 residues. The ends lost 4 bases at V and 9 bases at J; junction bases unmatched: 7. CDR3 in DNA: TGCAGCGTTGGGGCTAGCGGGAGGGCTAGTGAGCAGTTCTTC. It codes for CSVGASGRASEQFF.

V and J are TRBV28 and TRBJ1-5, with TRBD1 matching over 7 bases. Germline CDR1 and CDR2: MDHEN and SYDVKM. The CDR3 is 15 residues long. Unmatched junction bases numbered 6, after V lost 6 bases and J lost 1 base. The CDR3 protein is CASRRQGPSNQPQHF. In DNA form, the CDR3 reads TGTGCCAGCAGAAGACAGGGCCCGAGCAATCAGCCCCAGCATTTT.

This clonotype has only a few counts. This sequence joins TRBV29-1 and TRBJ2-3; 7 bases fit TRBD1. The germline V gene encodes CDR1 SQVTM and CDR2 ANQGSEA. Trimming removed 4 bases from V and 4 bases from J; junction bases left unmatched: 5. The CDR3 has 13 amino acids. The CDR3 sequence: CSVGQGLADTQYF. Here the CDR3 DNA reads TGCAGCGTTGGACAGGGCCTAGCAGATACGCAGTATTTT.

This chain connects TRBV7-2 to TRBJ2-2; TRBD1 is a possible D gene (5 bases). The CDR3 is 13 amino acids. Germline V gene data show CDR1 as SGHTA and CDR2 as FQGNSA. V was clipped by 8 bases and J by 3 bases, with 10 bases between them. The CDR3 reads CASAGIHTGELFF. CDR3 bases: TGTGCCAGCGCAGGGATCCACACCGGGGAGCTGTTTTTT.

The CDR3 DNA sequence: TGTGCCAGCAGCTTAGCTCTTGGAAGCAACACTGAAGCTTTCTTT. Translation gives CASSLALGSNTEAFF. This sequence joins TRBV7-2 and TRBJ1-1; no clear D. The V gene lost 0 bases and the J gene lost 2 bases, with 10 bases spanning the gap. Germline CDR1 and CDR2: SGHTA and FQGNSA. This CDR3 has 15 amino acids.